This T cell receptor beta chain was found in a study of blood T cell repertoires in COVID-19. Study information: Samples of COVID-19 (acute and convalescent) were obtained from the United States, Italy and Spain.

Original processing notes: Counts of nucleated cells, estimated from reference gene primer amplification, were obtained. Profiled with immunoSEQ multiplex PCR; TCRdb holds only in-frame clones, not every one. The V and J calls and clone size come from that table; D and trimming were worked out from the DNA. The sample lists about 270,000 clones; about 76% were seen once. V was pared by 10 bases and J by 0 bases, with 16 bases between. This CDR3 is 15 amino acids long. Germline-derived CDR1 and CDR2 are ENHRY and SYGVKD. The V and J genes are TRBV10-3 and TRBJ1-5; perhaps TRBD1 as D (6 bases). This sequence was found in a woman aged 55-70 years with active or convalescent COVID-19. Sequencing was done on a sample of peripheral blood. In DNA, the CDR3 is TGTGCCACCCGGACAGATCAATATAGCAATCAGCCCCAGCATTTT. It specifies CATRTDQYSNQPQHF.